Shown below are 5 T cell receptor beta chains from a single sample sequenced in a study of T cell repertoires in cytomegalovirus infection. MiXCR was run by TCRdb on the reads, yielding one entry per CDR3 protein. This sample has some 350,000 distinct CDR3 sequences; just under 30% occur once, and the top ten carry approximately 20%. Their cognate antigens are unknown. The specimen comprised cultured PBMCs, sampled from culture after CMV antigen stimulation. Receptors originate from a human donor in good health (CMV status not recorded). Some clones in this sample may be carry-over from other donors' samples.

This clonotype was seen once. This chain connects TRBV7-9 to TRBJ1-6; no reliable D call. This CDR3 has 14 residues. Germline loops: CDR1 SEHNR, CDR2 FQNEAQ (reference sequence). V was clipped by 2 bases and J by 8 bases, with 10 bases between them. CDR3 region: CASSLLGFDSPLHF. DNA of the CDR3: TGTGCCAGCAGCTTACTCGGGTTCGATTCACCCCTCCACTTT.

In its sample, this clonotype was seen many times. V usage is TRBV7-2 and J usage is TRBJ1-3; D not resolved. The ends were cut back, 1 base at V and 1 base at J, with 8 bases in the middle. Looked up from germline, CDR1 is SGHTA and CDR2 is FQGNSA. The CDR3 is 15 amino acids. The CDR3 sequence is CASSLVGGSGNTIYF. For the CDR3, the DNA is TGTGCCAGCAGCTTAGTGGGAGGGTCTGGAAACACCATATATTTT. The whole variable domain, remainder taken from reference TRBV7-2 and TRBJ1-3, is GAGVSQSPSNKVTEKGKDVELRCDPISGHTALYWYRQSLGQGLEFLIYFQGNSAPDKSGLPSDRFSAERTGGSVSTLTIQRTQQEDSAVYLCASSLVGGSGNTIYFGEGSWLTVV.

V usage is TRBV5-4 and J usage is TRBJ2-1, with TRBD1 matching over 8 bases. V lost 7 bases, J lost 7 bases, and 13 bases stayed unmatched. The CDR3 covers 15 residues. Germline CDR1 SGHNT, CDR2 YYREEE (reference sequence). The CDR3, as DNA: TGTGCCAGCGGCCCGGACAGGGCTCAGCAAAATGAGCAGTTCTTC. It codes for CASGPDRAQQNEQFF.

This clonotype was found a few times. The CDR3 protein is CATTEGSYGYTF. The CDR3 region has the DNA TGTGCCACCACTGAGGGTAGCTATGGCTACACCTTC. J is TRBJ1-2 and V is TRBV6-1; D gene unclear. Between the trimmed V and J ends, which lost 10 bases and 4 bases, there was a span of 13 bases. The CDR3 contains 12 residues. Germline V gives CDR1 MNHNS, CDR2 SASEGT.

This chain joins TRBV7-6 and TRBJ2-1, with a tentative D call TRBD2 (6 bases). The CDR3 contains 14 residues. CDR1 SGHVS and CDR2 FNYEAQ come from the germline V gene. The ends were cut back, 0 bases at V and 8 bases at J, with 11 bases in the middle. The CDR3 nucleotides read TGTGCCAGCAGCTTAGCAGGAGGGTACGATGAGCAGTTCTTC. Translated: CASSLAGGYDEQFF.